This TCR beta chain was sequenced for a study of low-dose radiotherapy and immunotherapy resistance in tumors. Study in general: Across 26 weeks, 13 Gy in total went to Cohort 2, delivered as 1 Gy per fraction every two weeks. Every two weeks, cyclophosphamide 200 mg/m2 was infused one day before radiation plus immunotherapy.

TRAV- and TRBV-specific primers were used for first-strand cDNA, which covered alpha and beta chains. The authors ran 20 PCR cycles to amplify TCRs with a constant-region primer and V-primer adapter. Amplification of isolated mRNA was accomplished via in vitro transcription. TCRdb re-analysed the reads in MiXCR, keeping a single row per CDR3 protein. The sample records some 100,000 distinct CDR3 sequences, roughly 20% being singletons. The sample's time point: after trial treatment. The treatment: LDRT plus nivolumab, ipilimumab, low-dose cyclophosphamide and aspirin (RACIN trial). The therapy administered to donors comprised nivolumab, ipilimumab, aspirin, low-dose cyclophosphamide and low-dose radiotherapy. There are many counts of this clonotype. V lost 4 bases and J lost 0; bases outside the gene matches: 11. This CDR3 has 17 residues. The germline V gene has CDR1 SGHDN and CDR2 FVKESK.

Material: PBMCs, obtained after low-dose radiotherapy plus immunotherapy. The chain recombines TRBV14 with TRBJ1-1, with TRBD1 matching 7 bases. This sequence was found in a male donor with prostate cancer. CDR3 DNA sequence: TGTGCCAGCAGCCCCCGACAGGGATCGGGCTTGAACACTGAAGCTTTCTTT. Amino acid sequence: CASSPRQGSGLNTEAFF. Combining the CDR3 with reference TRBV14 and TRBJ1-1 gives the whole variable domain EAGVTQFPSHSVIEKGQTVTLRCDPISGHDNLYWYRRVMGKEIKFLLHFVKESKQDESGMPNNRFLAERTGGTYSTLKVQPAELEDSGVYFCASSPRQGSGLNTEAFFGQGTRLTVV.